This passage covers 22 T cell receptor beta chains from one sample sequenced in a study of graft-versus-host responses after intestinal transplantation. No antigens are known for them. Repertoires were generated with immunoSEQ multiplex PCR, while TCRdb's copy carries only in-frame clones and drops some. This table has about 99,000 clones, roughly nine tenths appearing once. Sample: unstimulated CD4+ T cells sorted from spleen or lymph node cells, taken before intestinal transplant. The receptors shown here come from a human donor who received an intestinal transplant.

The CDR3 is CASSLAAGLAINEQFF. CDR3 coding DNA: TGTGCCAGCAGCTTAGCCGCGGGACTAGCGATCAATGAGCAGTTCTTC. This chain links TRBV7-9 with TRBJ2-1, with 10 bases matching TRBD2. This CDR3 region has 16 residues. Germline CDR1 SEHNR, CDR2 FQNEAQ (reference sequence). J gave up 6 bases and V 0 bases, and 5 bases lay outside the gene matches.

The chain links TRBV7-3 to TRBJ1-1; D is ambiguous. The CDR3 has 13 residues. Trimming shortened V by 5 bases and J by 1 base, and 8 bases separated the two germline ends. Germline assignment: CDR1 SGHTA and CDR2 FQGTGA. The chain's CDR3 is CASSPGENTEAFF. CDR3 nucleotide sequence: TGTGCCAGCAGCCCCGGGGAGAACACTGAAGCTTTCTTT.

V is TRBV21-1 and J is TRBJ2-5. TRBV21-1 is deemed a pseudogene. The CDR3 length is 11 residues. Here the CDR3 DNA reads TGTGCCAGCGGATCTCGCGAGACCCAGTACTTC. Translating it yields CASGSRETQYF.

This chain links TRBV13 with TRBJ2-5, with D perhaps matching TRBD2 (7 bases). The CDR3 loop spans 15 amino acids. The V end lost 5 bases, the J end lost 3 bases, and 16 bases lay between the germline ends. Germline V gene lookup returns CDR1 PRHDT and CDR2 FYEKMQ (reference sequence). In nucleotides, the CDR3 is TGTGCCAGCAGCAGCTCAAGCGGGGACAAAGAGACCCAGTACTTC. Amino acids: CASSSSSGDKETQYF.

The chain carries TRBV28 and TRBJ1-1, with 8 bases that match TRBD1. Germline V gene lookup returns CDR1 MDHEN and CDR2 SYDVKM. The CDR3 covers 17 residues. The ends lost 5 bases at V and 0 bases at J; junction bases unmatched: 11. In nucleotides, the CDR3 is TGTGCCAGCAGTCGACAGGGGCAAACCTTCATGAACACTGAAGCTTTCTTT. It specifies CASSRQGQTFMNTEAFF. The full variable domain, with the rest looked up from reference TRBV28 and TRBJ1-1, is DVKVTQSSRYLVKRTGEKVFLECVQDMDHENMFWYRQDPGLGLRLIYFSYDVKMKEKGDIPEGYSVSREKKERFSLILESASTNQTSMYLCASSRQGQTFMNTEAFFGQGTRLTVV.

The table lists this clone with a few counts. The V gene is TRBV7-9, the J gene TRBJ2-7, with 9 bases identical to TRBD1. Per germline, CDR1 SEHNR and CDR2 FQNEAQ (reference sequence). V shed 3 bases, J shed 2 bases, and the junction held 2 bases outside the gene matches. The CDR3 has 14 residues. The CDR3 DNA reads as TGTGCCAGCAGCTTGCGGGACAGGGCCTACGAGCAGTACTTC. Translating gives CASSLRDRAYEQYF.

This chain links TRBV11-2 with TRBJ1-1; TRBD1 is a possible D gene (5 bases). Germline V gene sequence: CDR1 SGHAT, CDR2 FQNNGV. Trimming pared 5 bases from V and 3 bases from J, leaving 10 bases between. The CDR3 is 13 residues long. CDR3 DNA sequence: TGTGCCAGCAGCCGCGAGGGGTACACTGAAGCTTTCTTT. Its protein product is CASSREGYTEAFF.

V is TRBV6-1 and J is TRBJ1-6; D gene ambiguous. Trimming removed 6 bases at V and 6 bases at J, with 12 bases between. The germline V gene has CDR1 MNHNS and CDR2 SASEGT. The CDR3 contains 14 residues. This CDR3 is CASRPHTGNSPLHF. For the CDR3, the DNA is TGTGCCAGCAGGCCTCATACGGGTAATTCACCCCTCCACTTT.

The chain recombines TRBV6-1 with TRBJ1-4; D remains ambiguous. The V gene lost 5 bases and the J gene lost 8 bases, with 15 bases spanning the gap. Germline assignment: CDR1 MNHNS and CDR2 SASEGT. This CDR3 contains 14 residues. CDR3 in DNA: TGTGCCAGCAGTAAGGTATTTGCGGCGGAAAAACTGTTTTTT. Amino acid sequence: CASSKVFAAEKLFF.

To note about this clone: The junction departs from germline at one end; a sequencing error may be responsible. The V and J genes are TRBV20-1 and TRBJ1-1; a weak D match, TRBD1 (5 bases). The CDR3 spans 8 residues. Germline CDR1 and CDR2: DFQATT and SNEGSKA (reference sequence). As DNA, the CDR3 is TGCAGTGCTAGAAGGGGCGGGTTT. It is translated as CSARRGGF.

V usage is TRBV30 and J usage is TRBJ1-2; no firm D call. The V end was cut by 0 bases, the J end by 8 bases, with 19 bases between. This CDR3 has 15 amino acids. Germline CDR1 and CDR2: GTSNPN and SVGIG (reference sequence). CDR3 sequence: CAWSVPRMDLMGYTF. CDR3 DNA sequence: TGTGCCTGGAGTGTACCCCGAATGGACCTGATGGGCTACACCTTC. The full variable domain, completed using reference TRBV30 and TRBJ1-2, is SQTIHQWPATLVQPVGSPLSLECTVEGTSNPNLYWYRQAAGRGLQLLFYSVGIGQISSEVPQNLSASRPQDRQFILSSKKLLLSDSGFYLCAWSVPRMDLMGYTFGSGTRLTVV.

J is TRBJ2-5 and V is TRBV5-4, with D possibly TRBD1 on 8 matching bases. The V end was cut by 4 bases, the J end by 5 bases, with 21 bases between. The CDR3 spans 16 residues. Per the germline V gene, CDR1 is SGHNT and CDR2 is YYREEE (reference sequence). The CDR3 DNA follows: TGTGCCAGCAGCACAATTGATAACAGGGGGGGTGAGACCCAGTACTTC. Its translation is CASSTIDNRGGETQYF.

The rearrangement uses TRBV5-1 and TRBJ2-3; TRBD2 matches 11 bases. V trimming: 4 bases; J trimming: 6 bases; junction bases outside the gene matches: 7. Germline V CDR1 and CDR2: SGHRS, YFSETQ. There are 15 residues in the CDR3. CDR3 sequence reads: CASSAVLAGADTQYF. DNA for the CDR3: TGCGCCAGCAGCGCGGTACTAGCGGGGGCTGATACGCAGTATTTT.

In its sample, this clone was seen a few times. The CDR3 bases are TGTGCCAGCAGGAAGGACAGGGGAACTGGAAACACCATATATTTT. This translates into CASRKDRGTGNTIYF. The chain couples TRBV6-1 to TRBJ1-3, with TRBD1 identical over 9 bases. V was pared by 6 bases and J by 2 bases, with 5 bases of the junction left unmatched. Germline V CDR1 and CDR2: MNHNS, SASEGT. This CDR3 is built from 15 residues.

The chain couples TRBV9 to TRBJ2-5; weak D call: TRBD2 (6 bases). V was shortened by 4 bases and J by 4 bases, with 23 bases between the two germline ends. The CDR3 contains 17 residues. CDR1 SGDLS and CDR2 YYNGEE come from the germline V gene. The DNA of the CDR3 is TGTGCCAGCAGCTCCCCCTCTAGGGGAGGCGGCGGAGAGACCCAGTACTTC. This translates into CASSSPSRGGGGETQYF. Full variable domain (outside the CDR3, taken from reference TRBV9 and TRBJ2-5): DSGVTQTPKHLITATGQRVTLRCSPRSGDLSVYWYQQSLDQGLQFLIQYYNGEERAKGNILERFSAQQFPDLHSELNLSSLELGDSALYFCASSSPSRGGGGETQYFGPGTRLLVL.

The rearrangement joins TRBV6-5 to TRBJ2-2; TRBD1 is a possible D gene (6 bases). Trimming removed 2 bases at V and 4 bases at J, with 8 bases between. The germline V gene encodes CDR1 MNHEY and CDR2 SVGAGI. The CDR3 sequence is 14 residues long. CDR3 DNA: TGTGCCAGCAGTTACAACAGGGTCACCGGGGAGCTGTTTTTT. Amino acids: CASSYNRVTGELFF.

The V call is TRBV5-1, the J call TRBJ1-6; D is uncertain. Germline values: CDR1 SGHRS, CDR2 YFSETQ. Trimming took 4 bases from V and 1 from J, leaving 12 bases between them. The CDR3 contains 16 residues. The CDR3 DNA sequence: TGCGCCAGCAGCCCCACGCTCATGTCCTATAATTCACCCCTCCACTTT. Protein sequence: CASSPTLMSYNSPLHF.

This clone appeared a few times. J is TRBJ2-7 and V is TRBV6-6; TRBD1 agrees at 9 bases. Germline CDR1 and CDR2: MNHNY and SVGAGI (reference sequence). Germline trimming cut 6 bases from V and 1 base from J; bases unmatched to any gene: 7. There are 15 residues in the CDR3. The CDR3 is CASSDTGGRSYEQYF. In DNA form, the CDR3 reads TGTGCCAGCAGCGATACAGGGGGCCGGTCCTACGAGCAGTACTTC.

A word on this clone: The junction and the germline gene differ at one end; a read error may be behind it. The chain employs TRBV5-1 and TRBJ2-7; 7 nucleotides match TRBD1. The CDR3 totals 15 residues. Germline V lookup: CDR1 SGHRS, CDR2 YFSETQ. CDR3 DNA: TGCGCCAGCAGCTTGAATACAGGGGATTCCTCCGAGCAGTACTTC. Residues: CASSLNTGDSSEQYF.

V usage is TRBV2 and J usage is TRBJ2-1; D perhaps matches TRBD1 (6 bases). CDR1 and CDR2 (germline): SNHLY, FYNNEI. V lost 4 bases, J lost 7 bases, and 11 bases lay in between. The CDR3 contains 13 residues. As DNA, the CDR3 is TGTGCCAGCAGTGTGGCAGGGGAGAATGAGCAGTTCTTC. Amino acids: CASSVAGENEQFF.

The gene calls are TRBV23-1 and TRBJ1-1; 7 bases line up with TRBD1. TRBV23-1 is identified as an open reading frame with a role that is uncertain. This CDR3 region has 16 residues. V was clipped by 4 bases and J by 1 base; unmatched bases: 9. As DNA, the CDR3 is TGCGCCAGCAGTCCCCCAGGGGGGCTTGGGAACACTGAAGCTTTCTTT. It specifies CASSPPGGLGNTEAFF.

This sequence joins TRBV11-2 and TRBJ2-3; possibly TRBD1 for D (6 bases). Germline CDR1 SGHAT, CDR2 FQNNGV. CDR3 length equals 14 residues. V lost 5 bases and J lost 5, with 14 bases in between. In DNA, the CDR3 is TGTGCCAGCAGCCGGGGATGGGGGCAAGATACGCAGTATTTT. As protein: CASSRGWGQDTQYF.